These T cell receptor beta chains were read from a single sample in a study of blood T cell repertoires in COVID-19. Some clones are missing from TCRdb's copy, which holds only in-frame ones; the method was immunoSEQ multiplex PCR. The sample lists just under 250,000 clones, 70% to 90% occurring once. Input material: peripheral blood. The origin of the receptors is a woman aged 30 to 39 who had recovered from COVID-19. The conserved cysteine and the conserved F or W are not part of the CDR3 here. The order of the fields is CDR3 protein, V gene, J gene.

CDR3aa: ASRAGTDGNSPLH; v_gene: TRBV5-1; j_gene: TRBJ1-6
CDR3aa: ASSQEQAINSPLH; v_gene: TRBV3-1/TRBV3-2; j_gene: TRBJ1-6
CDR3aa: ASTKTSGGRIAQY; v_gene: TRBV19; j_gene: TRBJ2-3
CDR3aa: AWMGQGYDEQF; v_gene: TRBV30; j_gene: TRBJ2-1
CDR3aa: ASSYRQGATEAF; v_gene: TRBV6-5; j_gene: TRBJ1-1
CDR3aa: ASSVAGSGGVSTNTQY; v_gene: TRBV9; j_gene: TRBJ2-3
CDR3aa: ASSPRVGGTNYGYT; v_gene: TRBV7-6; j_gene: TRBJ1-2
CDR3aa: AWRPVGPPRGNSPLH; v_gene: TRBV30; j_gene: TRBJ1-6
CDR3aa: ASGTGLNEQF; v_gene: TRBV12-3/TRBV12-4; j_gene: TRBJ2-1
CDR3aa: ASSVGSAGRTEAF; v_gene: TRBV2; j_gene: TRBJ1-1
CDR3aa: ASSNRGLYHYGYT; v_gene: TRBV6-5; j_gene: TRBJ1-2
CDR3aa: ASSIGPVSPEAF; v_gene: TRBV19; j_gene: TRBJ1-1
CDR3aa: ASSLVRGLAGTEAF; v_gene: TRBV5-5; j_gene: TRBJ1-1
CDR3aa: ATGKVAEPDTQY; v_gene: TRBV10-3; j_gene: TRBJ2-3
CDR3aa: ASSIGSGEETQY; v_gene: TRBV19; j_gene: TRBJ2-5
CDR3aa: ASSGSTGVITEAF; v_gene: TRBV10-2; j_gene: TRBJ1-1
CDR3aa: ASSYSGHVTDTQY; v_gene: TRBV7-3; j_gene: TRBJ2-3